Following are 28 T cell receptor beta chains from one sample sequenced in a study of T cells in Graves' hyperthyroidism and ophthalmopathy. RNA transcripts provided the source from which TCR beta CDR3 regions were amplified. First-round RT-PCR targeting the TCR CDR3 was performed with the HTBI primer set. TCRdb itself ran the multiplex PCR reads through MiXCR, one entry per CDR3 protein. The sample shows around 400,000 distinct CDR3 sequences, less than 20% of them seen only once. Source material: blood. These receptors originate from a woman aged 18 to 35 with Graves' hyperthyroidism that later progressed to Graves' ophthalmopathy.

There are many counts of this clonotype. The chain recombines TRBV20-1 with TRBJ2-1; 7 positions match TRBD2. J gave up 3 bases and V 2 bases, and 4 bases lay outside the gene matches. This CDR3 spans 14 amino acids. The germline V gene encodes CDR1 DFQATT and CDR2 SNEGSKA (reference sequence). The CDR3 here is CSARSGGDYNEQFF. The CDR3 nucleotides read TGCAGTGCTAGATCGGGAGGAGACTACAATGAGCAGTTCTTC.

This clonotype came up many times. The chain combines TRBV28 with TRBJ2-7, with 7 bases that match TRBD1. Trimming took 3 bases from V and 0 from J; bases not matched to a gene: 14. In germline, CDR1 is MDHEN, CDR2 SYDVKM. This CDR3 is built from 18 residues. The CDR3 bases are TGTGCCAGCAGTTTTCGGACTCTGGGACAGCTAAGCTCCTACGAGCAGTACTTC. Translation gives CASSFRTLGQLSSYEQYF.

This clonotype was observed a handful of times. The chain has TRBV20-1 and TRBJ2-7; 8 bases fit TRBD2. This CDR3 comprises 16 residues. Losses at the gene ends were 3 bases for V and 1 base for J; bases not matched to a gene: 11. The germline CDR1 and CDR2 sequences are DFQATT and SNEGSKA (reference sequence). CDR3 nucleotides: TGCAGTGCTAGTGCGGGGGGCGCATCACAATCCTACGAGCAGTACTTC. Its protein is CSASAGGASQSYEQYF.

V gene TRBV20-1 combines with J gene TRBJ2-2, with TRBD2 as a possible D gene (6 bases). Looked up from germline, CDR1 is DFQATT and CDR2 is SNEGSKA (reference sequence). V was pared by 6 bases and J by 6 bases, with 17 bases between. The CDR3 has 14 amino acids. CDR3: CSARRGSGPGELFF. CDR3 in DNA: TGCAGTGCGCGCCGTGGGAGCGGGCCCGGGGAGCTGTTTTTT.

This clonotype has a count of ten or more. This rearrangement joins TRBV6-2 or TRBV6-3 to TRBJ2-7; D is perhaps TRBD1 (6 bases). The ends were cut back, 8 bases at V and 3 bases at J, with 14 bases in the middle. Germline-derived CDR1 and CDR2 are MNHEY and SVGEGT. The CDR3 loop spans 13 amino acids. CDR3 nucleotide sequence: TGTGCCAGCGCGGTAAGGGGGTTCTACGAGCAGTACTTC. Protein: CASAVRGFYEQYF.

This clonotype was detected many times. This chain connects TRBV7-2 to TRBJ2-7; D is ambiguous. Trimming took off 3 bases at V and 6 bases at J, with 6 bases between the two ends. Germline V gene sequence: CDR1 SGHTA, CDR2 FQGNSA. The CDR3 spans 11 residues. This CDR3 reads CASSFSVEQYF. Written as DNA, the CDR3 is TGTGCCAGCAGCTTCTCCGTCGAGCAGTACTTC.

In the case of this clonotype: The junction differs from germline at one of its ends, possibly a read error. The rearrangement joins TRBV7-9 to TRBJ2-7, with 8 bases fitting TRBD2. CDR1 and CDR2 (germline): SEHNR, FQNEAQ (reference sequence). The CDR3 extends over 17 amino acids. CDR3 DNA: TGCGCCAGCAGCCAAGATCTTGGACGGGAGGGTTCCTACGAGCAGTACTTC. Translating gives CASSQDLGREGSYEQYF.

This clonotype has just one count. The chain recombines TRBV20-1 with TRBJ2-1; D not resolved. The germline V and J ends were trimmed by 5 bases and 10 bases, with 15 bases remaining between them. CDR3 length: 12 residues. Germline CDR1 reads DFQATT; CDR2 reads SNEGSKA (reference sequence). CDR3 sequence: CSAVAGTYEQFF. CDR3 in DNA: TGCAGTGCTGTAGCAGGAACCTACGAGCAGTTCTTC.

Regarding this clonotype: The junction departs from germline at one end; a sequencing error may be responsible. This rearrangement joins TRBV18 to TRBJ1-1; D remains ambiguous. The germline V gene encodes CDR1 KGHSH and CDR2 LQKENI. CDR3 size: 13 residues. CDR3 protein: CACSPDTNTEAFF. CDR3 sequence (DNA): TGTGCCTGCTCGCCAGACACCAACACTGAAGCTTTCTTT.

This clonotype was picked up a small number of times. The chain is built from TRBV12-3 or TRBV12-4 and TRBJ1-2; no clear D. The CDR3 is 12 residues long. With 7 bases removed from V and 4 bases from J, the gap between germline ends came to 10 bases. CDR3 in amino acids: CASTRGGYGYTF. For the CDR3, the DNA is TGTGCCAGCACCCGGGGAGGCTATGGCTACACCTTC.

The chain has TRBV6-1 and TRBJ1-2; 10 bases line up with TRBD1. This CDR3 is 14 amino acids long. The ends lost 4 bases at V and 7 bases at J; junction bases unmatched: 6. Germline V gives CDR1 MNHNS, CDR2 SASEGT. CDR3 nucleotides: TGTGCCAGCAGTGCCAAGACAGGGGGCTCTGGCTACACCTTC. Its protein product is CASSAKTGGSGYTF.

The chain has TRBV9 and TRBJ2-1; the D gene is possibly TRBD2 (6 bases). CDR3 length equals 14 residues. From germline, CDR1 is SGDLS and CDR2 YYNGEE. V was cut by 4 bases and J by 3 bases, with 11 bases left in between. CDR3 region: CASSRLDSYNEQFF. CDR3 DNA sequence: TGTGCCAGCAGCCGACTAGACAGCTACAATGAGCAGTTCTTC.

This clonotype appeared many times. CDR3 nucleotides: TGTGCCAGCAGCCCCTGGACTAGCGGGAGAAGATTCCACGAGCAGTACTTC. Amino acids: CASSPWTSGRRFHEQYF. The chain carries TRBV7-2 and TRBJ2-7, with 13 bases identical to TRBD2. Germline values: CDR1 SGHTA, CDR2 FQGNSA. Unmatched junction bases numbered 12, after V lost 5 bases and J lost 5 bases. There are 17 residues in the CDR3. Full variable domain (rest looked up from reference TRBV7-2 and TRBJ2-7): GAGVSQSPSNKVTEKGKDVELRCDPISGHTALYWYRQSLGQGLEFLIYFQGNSAPDKSGLPSDRFSAERTGGSVSTLTIQRTQQEDSAVYLCASSPWTSGRRFHEQYFGPGTRLTVT.

This chain joins TRBV18 and TRBJ2-1, with 11 bases lining up with TRBD1. CDR1 KGHSH and CDR2 LQKENI come from the germline V gene. This CDR3 spans 15 amino acids. V shed 8 bases and J 8 bases; nucleotides not matched to a gene: 11. CDR3 coding DNA: TGTGCCAGCCCCATTCGGACAGGGGGCATAGATGAGCAGTTCTTC. Its protein is CASPIRTGGIDEQFF.

This clonotype was counted at least ten times. The V and J genes are TRBV20-1 and TRBJ2-5, with D possibly matching TRBD1 (5 bases). The CDR3 is made up of 12 amino acids. CDR1 is DFQATT, CDR2 SNEGSKA, per germline (reference sequence). V gave up 4 bases and J gave up 5 bases, with 11 bases separating them. CDR3 residues: CSATRVHETQYF. In DNA, the CDR3 is TGCAGTGCTACCAGGGTCCACGAGACCCAGTACTTC.

This clonotype has ten or more counts. V is TRBV7-9 and J is TRBJ1-2; 7 positions agree with TRBD1. Unmatched junction bases numbered 9, after V lost 4 bases and J lost 4 bases. This CDR3 has 15 amino acids. Germline V CDR1 and CDR2: SEHNR, FQNEAQ (reference sequence). CDR3 protein: CASSSRDRAIYGYTF. For the CDR3, the DNA is TGTGCCAGCAGCTCAAGAGACAGGGCGATCTATGGCTACACCTTC.

This clonotype was counted only a few times. V is TRBV7-3 and J is TRBJ2-7; tentatively, D is TRBD2 (6 bases). V was pared by 4 bases and J by 5 bases, with 15 bases between. This CDR3 comprises 14 residues. Germline-derived CDR1 and CDR2 are SGHTA and FQGTGA. CDR3 nucleotides: TGTGCCAGCAGCTCCTCGGGACTTCCCCACGAGCAGTACTTC. Its protein product is CASSSSGLPHEQYF.

The genes are TRBV25-1 and TRBJ2-7, with D uncertain. V was cut by 2 bases and J by 5 bases, with 7 bases left in between. The CDR3 is 12 amino acids. CDR1 is MGHDK and CDR2 is SYGVNS in the germline V gene. The CDR3 spells CASSEGMNEQYF. The CDR3, as DNA: TGTGCCAGCAGTGAAGGAATGAACGAGCAGTACTTC.

This clonotype was counted ten times or more. This rearrangement joins TRBV3-1 to TRBJ1-1; the D gene is possibly TRBD1 (5 bases). In germline, CDR1 is LGHDT, CDR2 YNNKEL (reference sequence). This CDR3 is 13 amino acids long. Trimming left V 4 bases short and J 1 base short, with 7 bases between. CDR3 in amino acids: CASSRGGNTEAFF. For the CDR3, the DNA is TGTGCCAGCAGCCGGGGGGGGAACACTGAAGCTTTCTTT. The full variable domain, with the rest looked up from reference TRBV3-1 and TRBJ1-1, is DTAVSQTPKYLVTQMGNDKSIKCEQNLGHDTMYWYKQDSKKFLKIMFSYNNKELIINETVPNRFSPKSPDKAHLNLHINSLELGDSAVYFCASSRGGNTEAFFGQGTRLTVV.

This clonotype came up many times. This chain connects TRBV2 to TRBJ2-7; either TRBD1 or TRBD2 may fit D (5 bases each). CDR1 and CDR2 (germline): SNHLY, FYNNEI. The CDR3 loop spans 11 amino acids. Trimming left V 5 bases short and J 6 bases short, with 8 bases between. The CDR3 is CASSRGAEQYF. Here the CDR3 DNA reads TGTGCCAGCAGTCGGGGCGCCGAGCAGTACTTC.

This clonotype appeared many times. The rearrangement joins TRBV6-1 to TRBJ1-2; a possible D gene is TRBD1 (6 bases). With 7 bases removed from V and 4 bases from J, the gap between germline ends came to 16 bases. The CDR3 extends over 14 amino acids. Germline values: CDR1 MNHNS, CDR2 SASEGT. CDR3 sequence: CASTRTVGTYGYTF. CDR3 nucleotides: TGTGCCAGCACCCGGACAGTAGGGACCTATGGCTACACCTTC.

The rearrangement links TRBV12-3 or TRBV12-4 to TRBJ2-7; unclear D gene. The CDR3 is 14 residues long. The V gene lost 6 bases and the J gene lost 3 bases, with 15 bases spanning the gap. The CDR3 loop reads CASSLGWGNYEQYF. The CDR3 coding sequence is TGTGCCAGCAGCCTCGGTTGGGGAAACTACGAGCAGTACTTC.

In this sample, this clonotype turned up many times. The V gene is TRBV5-5, the J gene TRBJ2-3, with D tentatively TRBD1 (6 bases). The germline V gene has CDR1 SGHKS and CDR2 YYEKEE (reference sequence). V was pared by 3 bases and J by 0 bases, with 14 bases between. This CDR3 spans 16 amino acids. CDR3 DNA: TGTGCCAGCAGCTATCGGGAACAGGGCAGCACAGATACGCAGTATTTT. This encodes CASSYREQGSTDTQYF.

In this sample, this clonotype turned up a few times. The chain links TRBV4-2 to TRBJ2-5; D perhaps matches TRBD2 (5 bases). Trimming stripped 1 base from V and 4 bases from J, with 10 bases between. Germline CDR1 LGHNA, CDR2 YNFKEQ. The CDR3 loop spans 14 amino acids. Here the CDR3 DNA reads TGTGCCAGCAGCCAAGTCGCGGGTCCAGAGACCCAGTACTTC. Residues: CASSQVAGPETQYF.

The sample holds a few counts of this clonotype. This chain connects TRBV30 to TRBJ2-3, with 8 bases lining up with TRBD1. The CDR3 sequence is 15 residues long. With 4 bases clipped from V and 3 bases from J, the junction kept 9 bases outside the gene matches. Germline loops: CDR1 GTSNPN, CDR2 SVGIG (reference sequence). As DNA, the CDR3 is TGTGCCTGGACCCGACAGGGGAGGTGGACAGATACGCAGTATTTT. Amino acid sequence: CAWTRQGRWTDTQYF.

This clonotype showed up many times. This chain connects TRBV2 to TRBJ2-7; 7 bases map to TRBD1. The CDR3 is 15 amino acids. Losses at the gene ends were 6 bases for V and 3 bases for J; bases not matched to a gene: 11. Germline lookup yields CDR1 SNHLY and CDR2 FYNNEI. Here the CDR3 reads CASRHRGIRLYEQYF. The CDR3, as DNA: TGTGCCAGCAGGCACAGGGGAATACGTCTCTACGAGCAGTACTTC.

This clonotype was seen just once. The chain is built from TRBV6-2 or TRBV6-3 and TRBJ1-1; 7 nucleotides match TRBD1. CDR3 length: 14 amino acids. Germline V CDR1 and CDR2: MNHEY, SVGEGT. V lost 4 bases, J lost 3 bases, and 5 bases stayed unmatched. CDR3 sequence (DNA): TGTGCCAGCAGTTGGGGACAGCCCTACACTGAAGCTTTCTTT. This sequence encodes CASSWGQPYTEAFF.

This clonotype was seen only a few times. This chain uses TRBV27 with TRBJ2-7; 7 positions agree with TRBD1. CDR1 is MNHEY and CDR2 is SMNVEV in the germline V gene (reference sequence). The junction had 9 bases not matched to a gene; V was cut back by 3 bases and J by 7 bases. The CDR3 has 14 residues. CDR3 loop: CASSFFDRVEEQYF. CDR3 nucleotide sequence: TGTGCCAGCAGTTTCTTTGACAGGGTAGAGGAGCAGTACTTC.